This record covers a single T cell receptor (beta chain). The antigen is undetermined. The sample comes from a study of CD4 T cells in relation to SARS-CoV-2 and coronaviruses. Study at large: ViraFEST: roughly 9-day antigen culture of PBMCs, then TCR beta CDR3 sequencing. Shared crossreactive spike epitopes were mapped to their HLA restriction. Study-wide results and caveats: In 55% to 75% of donors, memory CD4+ clonotypes crossrecognized SARS-CoV-2 and at least one common cold coronavirus spike.

Sequencing used immunoSEQ multiplex PCR; TCRdb keeps in-frame clones, though not all of them. The repertoire holds about 41,000 clones, with under 90% as singletons. Germline V gives CDR1 MGHDK, CDR2 SYGVNS. The J segment lost 5 bases and the V segment lost 6 bases, leaving 13 bases of the junction unmatched. This CDR3 is 16 amino acids long. Naive and memory CD4+ T cells were separated from cryopreserved PBMCs. The chain carries TRBV25-1 and TRBJ2-7, with 10 bases lining up with TRBD2. The specimen was naive CD4+ T cells from PBMCs, cultured in vitro. Subset defined: naive CD4+ T cells isolated by negative enrichment. This receptor was identified in an adult with COVID-19. The CDR3 protein is CASSEAEREGWDEQYF. CDR3 coding DNA: TGTGCCAGCAGCGAGGCCGAGCGGGAGGGGTGGGACGAGCAGTACTTC.